The rows below give T cell receptor beta chains drawn from one sample of a study of cytomegalovirus exposure and HLA in healthy donors. Sequenced by immunoSEQ multiplex PCR; TCRdb stores in-frame clones only, minus some. The sample consists of fewer than 150,000 clones, about four fifths of them appearing once. The sample comprised PBMCs. The origin of the receptors is a woman in her 40s in good health and CMV-seropositive. Both conserved end residues are part of each CDR3. D genes are given only for firm matches. Clone size is not always given. Where it is, it says once, few, many or a class for expanded clones.

cdr3_length j_call v_call clone_size d_call cdr3_aa cdr3_nt
14 TRBJ1-5 TRBV6-5 NA NA CASILRGGDQPQHF TGTGCCAGCATCCTGAGGGGGGGGGATCAGCCCCAGCATTTT
13 TRBJ2-7 TRBV7-9 few TRBD2 CASTTKRGDEQYF TGTGCCAGCACCACTAAGCGGGGGGACGAGCAGTACTTC
15 TRBJ1-5 TRBV19 NA NA CASSIIGRSNQPQHF TGTGCCAGTAGTATAATCGGCAGGAGCAATCAGCCCCAGCATTTT
16 TRBJ2-3 TRBV5-4 NA TRBD2 CASSPPAGGHTDTQYF TGTGCCAGCAGCCCACCAGCGGGGGGTCACACAGATACGCAGTATTTT
15 TRBJ2-3 TRBV9 NA TRBD2 CASSVGGGATDTQYF TGTGCCAGCAGCGTAGGGGGAGGGGCCACAGATACGCAGTATTTT
19 TRBJ1-5 TRBV6-1 NA TRBD1 CASSDRPGQGAGGNQPQHF TGTGCCAGCAGTGACCGACCGGGACAGGGGGCAGGGGGCAATCAGCCCCAGCATTTT
14 TRBJ1-1 TRBV5-1 NA NA CASSLGTLNTEAFF TGCGCCAGCAGCTTGGGGACTCTGAACACTGAAGCTTTCTTT
15 TRBJ2-3 TRBV15 NA NA CATSRKEQSTDTQYF TGTGCCACCAGCAGGAAGGAACAGAGCACAGATACGCAGTATTTT
17 TRBJ1-3 TRBV19 NA NA CASTSFVWTETGNTIYF TGTGCCAGTACCTCCTTTGTTTGGACAGAAACTGGAAACACCATATATTTT
13 TRBJ1-1 TRBV7-9 few NA CSSSLGAATEAFF TGTTCCAGCAGCTTAGGGGCAGCCACTGAAGCTTTCTTT
13 TRBJ2-7 TRBV27 NA TRBD1 CASSDRGVGEQYF TGTGCCAGCTCCGACAGGGGGGTGGGTGAGCAGTACTTC
14 TRBJ2-7 TRBV27 few NA CASSLRQGLLEQYF TGTGCCAGCAGTTTAAGGCAGGGCCTCCTCGAGCAGTACTTC
16 TRBJ1-3 TRBV18 NA NA CASSRDGIASGNTIYF TGTGCCAGCTCGCGGGACGGAATCGCCTCTGGAAACACCATATATTTT
14 TRBJ2-4 TRBV18 NA TRBD1 CASSPPRGRNIQYF TGTGCCAGCTCACCCCCCAGGGGGCGAAACATTCAGTACTTC
14 TRBJ2-3 TRBV5-1 NA NA CASSGGVSTDTQYF TGCGCCAGCAGCGGCGGGGTCAGCACAGATACGCAGTATTTT
16 TRBJ2-7 TRBV27 NA TRBD1 CASGTLGTGLKSEQYF TGTGCCAGCGGAACCCTTGGGACAGGTCTTAAAAGCGAGCAGTACTTC
14 TRBJ2-7 TRBV6-1 few NA CASSLLTEVYEQYF TGTGCCAGCAGTCTCTTGACAGAAGTCTACGAGCAGTACTTC
15 TRBJ2-7 TRBV28 few TRBD2 CASSLSRAGGPGQYF TGTGCCAGCAGTTTATCTCGAGCGGGAGGGCCGGGGCAGTACTTC
12 TRBJ1-5 TRBV7-9 NA NA CASSYIDQPQHF TGTGCCAGCAGCTACATTGATCAGCCCCAGCATTTT
15 TRBJ2-1 TRBV2 NA NA CASSEAAGLVNEQFF TGTGCCAGCAGTGAAGCGGCGGGGTTAGTGAATGAGCAGTTCTTC
16 TRBJ2-5 TRBV5-3 NA TRBD2 CARSFASGGKGETQYF TGTGCCAGAAGCTTCGCTAGCGGAGGCAAAGGGGAGACCCAGTACTTC
12 TRBJ1-2 TRBV7-2 NA NA CASSPPGSGYTF TGTGCCAGCAGCCCCCCGGGGTCGGGCTACACCTTC
13 TRBJ2-2 TRBV19 NA NA CASSDEGTGELFF TGTGCCAGTAGCGACGAGGGAACCGGGGAGCTGTTTTTT
19 TRBJ2-6 TRBV2 NA TRBD1 CASHPPQGQPPLGANVLTF TGTGCCAGCCACCCCCCCCAGGGACAGCCCCCTTTGGGGGCCAACGTCCTGACTTTC
14 TRBJ2-1 TRBV7-9 NA NA CASSLTSSYNEQFF TGTGCCAGCAGCTTAACCAGCTCCTACAATGAGCAGTTCTTC
13 TRBJ1-4 TRBV7-7 NA NA CASSPSLNEKLFF TGTGCTAGCAGCCCAAGCCTCAATGAAAAACTGTTTTTT
13 TRBJ2-3 TRBV10-3 NA TRBD1 CAGGTGASDTQYF TGTGCCGGTGGGACAGGAGCTTCAGATACGCAGTATTTT
13 TRBJ2-7 TRBV2 NA NA CASRAGETYEQYF TGTGCCAGCAGGGCAGGGGAGACCTACGAGCAGTACTTC
15 TRBJ1-2 TRBV18 NA NA CASSPAARVDYGYTF TGTGCCAGCTCACCCGCCGCCAGGGTGGACTATGGCTACACCTTC
14 TRBJ1-2 TRBV7-8 NA TRBD1 CASSPYTGDYGYTF TGTGCCAGCAGCCCATATACAGGGGACTATGGCTACACCTTC
13 TRBJ2-1 TRBV18 NA NA CASSLRQGDEQFF TGTGCCAGCTCACTCCGCCAGGGCGATGAGCAGTTCTTC
10 TRBJ2-1 TRBV2 few TRBD2 CASDSGRTFF TGTGCCAGCGATAGCGGGAGAACGTTCTTC
14 TRBJ2-1 TRBV19 NA NA CASSIGPREREQFF TGTGCCAGTAGTATCGGTCCGAGAGAAAGAGAGCAGTTCTTC
13 TRBJ2-1 TRBV2 NA NA CASSEAPSILQFF TGTGCCAGCAGTGAAGCGCCCTCAATACTTCAGTTCTTC
17 TRBJ2-4 TRBV7-9 NA TRBD1 CASSSTPGTGMINIQYF TGTGCCAGCAGCTCGACACCCGGGACAGGGATGATAAACATTCAGTACTTC
15 TRBJ2-7 TRBV13 NA TRBD2 CASSTRLAGSYEQYF TGTGCCAGCAGCACCCGACTAGCGGGCTCCTACGAGCAGTACTTC
14 TRBJ2-3 TRBV9 NA TRBD2 CASSNGRASDTQYF TGTGCCAGCAGCAACGGGAGGGCCTCAGATACGCAGTATTTT
14 TRBJ2-3 TRBV27 few TRBD2 CASSLAGGTDTQYF TGTGCCAGCAGCCTAGCGGGAGGCACAGATACGCAGTATTTT
15 TRBJ2-7 TRBV7-6 few TRBD2 CASSPRTGTSSEQYF TGTGCCAGCAGCCCCCGAACTGGGACTAGCAGCGAGCAGTACTTC
14 TRBJ2-3 TRBV7-2 once NA CASSLATSTDTQYF TGTGCCAGCAGCTTAGCAACTAGCACAGATACGCAGTATTTT
15 TRBJ2-2 TRBV21-1 NA NA CASSKVVNRAGELFF TGTGCCAGCAGCAAAGTGGTAAACCGCGCCGGGGAGCTGTTTTTT